Listed below are T cell receptor beta chains from one sample, sequenced in a study of T-cell reconstitution after alpha-beta-depleted transplantation in children. TCRdb ran MiXCR on the PCR reads and lists one entry per CDR3 protein. Found here are approximately 290,000 distinct CDR3 sequences, 11% of them singletons; the top ten hold about a quarter. The material was peripheral blood, obtained 180 days after TCRalphabeta/CD19-depleted stem cell transplant. All receptors derive from a male patient between 2 and 9 years old who had a stem cell transplant for chronic granulomatous disease, so the T cells may come from the graft donor. Both conserved end residues are part of each CDR3. The D gene is left open where the match is weak. Only part of the rows carry a size: once, few, many, or a class if the clone is expanded.

-	TRBV15	TRBJ1-6	-	TGTGCCACCAGCGCCCGACAAACGTATAATTCACCCCTCCACTTT	CATSARQTYNSPLHF
-	TRBV29-1	TRBJ2-5	many	TGCAGCGCAACTTCCTTGTTCCAAGAGACCCAGTACTTC	CSATSLFQETQYF
-	TRBV12-3/TRBV12-4	TRBJ2-3	many	TGTGCCAGCAGTCCCTACGCGTTTGGGGGAGATACGCAGTATTTT	CASSPYAFGGDTQYF
TRBD1	TRBV20-1	TRBJ1-5	many	TGCAGTGTACTGGACAGGAACCATCAGCCCCAGCATTTT	CSVLDRNHQPQHF
-	TRBV20-1	TRBJ2-5	many	TGCAGTGAGAGAACGTTCCAAGAGACCCAGTACTTC	CSERTFQETQYF
-	TRBV15	TRBJ2-1	many	TGTGCCACCAGCAGAGATATTGGAGGGAGGGAGCAGTTCTTC	CATSRDIGGREQFF
-	TRBV11-1	TRBJ2-5	many	TGTGCCAGCAGCAATCTTGGGGTGCAAAGGGGCCCGGGCAGGCAAGAGACCCAGTACTTC	CASSNLGVQRGPGRQETQYF
-	TRBV7-2	TRBJ2-7	many	TGTGCCAGCAGCCCTGAGACTAGGTCCTACGAGCAGTACTTC	CASSPETRSYEQYF
-	TRBV20-1	TRBJ2-2	many	TGCAGTGCTACGACTACCGGGGGCTTCACCGGGGAGCTGTTTTTT	CSATTTGGFTGELFF
TRBD1	TRBV5-1	TRBJ1-1	many	TGCGCCAGCAGCTTTTTTATAAGACAGGGGAACACTGAAGCTTTCTTT	CASSFFIRQGNTEAFF
TRBD1	TRBV5-1	TRBJ1-6	many	TGCGCCAGCAGCTCACAGGGGTTTCATTCACCCCTCCACTTT	CASSSQGFHSPLHF
TRBD2	TRBV5-1	TRBJ2-2	many	TGCGCCAGCAGCCGGACAAGGCTAGCGGGGGCCCGGAACACCGGGGAGCTGTTTTTT	CASSRTRLAGARNTGELFF
-	TRBV27	TRBJ2-7	many	TGTGCCAGCAGTTTCAGGGGCTCCTACGAGCAGTACTTC	CASSFRGSYEQYF
-	TRBV19	TRBJ2-1	few	TGTGCCAGTAGTACGACCCTACTAGGTAAATTCTTC	CASSTTLLGKFF
-	TRBV29-1	TRBJ2-5	many	TGCAGTGGCAGAGGAGAGACCCAGTACTTC	CSGRGETQYF
-	TRBV29-1	TRBJ2-4	many	TGCAGCGTTGGAACAGGGTTGCACATTCAGTACTTC	CSVGTGLHIQYF
-	TRBV20-1	TRBJ2-1	-	TGCAGTGCCGTAGGACGGGGTGGGAATGAGCAGTTCTTC	CSAVGRGGNEQFF
-	TRBV5-8	TRBJ2-7	many	TGTGCCAGCAGCTTGGCTGGGACGGGGATCTACGAGCAGTACTTC	CASSLAGTGIYEQYF